The 17 T cell receptor beta chains below were found in one sample sequenced in a study of type 1 regulatory T cells. Their recognized antigens are unknown. TCRdb itself ran the reads through MiXCR, one entry per CDR3 protein. The sample contains roughly 40,000 distinct CDR3 sequences, 9% to 15% of which appear only once. The sequenced sample consisted of cultured non-Tr1 T cells, either the whole culture or a sorted T cell fraction (not recorded which). These TCRs come from a human donor in good health.

Concerning this clonotype itself: A much larger clone sits a single nucleotide away, making a read error possible. This rearrangement joins TRBV10-3 to TRBJ2-7; D perhaps matches TRBD2 (5 bases). From germline, CDR1 is ENHRY and CDR2 SYGVKD. V lost 11 bases to trimming and J lost 0 bases, with 14 bases between them. CDR3 length equals 13 residues. Here the CDR3 DNA reads TGTGCCGTCATAAACGAGGGCTCCTACGAGCAGTACTTC. As protein: CAVINEGSYEQYF.

This clonotype was seen repeatedly, ten times or more. This chain uses TRBV20-1 with TRBJ2-4; possibly TRBD2 for D (6 bases). The germline CDR1 and CDR2 sequences are DFQATT and SNEGSKA (reference sequence). This CDR3 contains 13 residues. Trimming pared 5 bases from V and 0 bases from J, leaving 8 bases between. In nucleotides, the CDR3 is TGCAGTGCTCCGGGACTAGCCAAAAACATTCAGTACTTC. This codes for CSAPGLAKNIQYF.

The CDR3 reads CATRWAGELFF. The CDR3 nucleotides read TGTGCCACCCGCTGGGCCGGGGAGCTGTTTTTT. This chain joins TRBV7-8 and TRBJ2-2; D remains unclear. CDR1 SGHVS and CDR2 FQNEAQ come from the germline V gene. V lost 10 bases and J 6 bases, leaving 9 bases between the germline ends. The CDR3 consists of 11 residues.

This clonotype occurred many times. The J gene is TRBJ2-3, the V gene TRBV5-1; D call uncertain. The CDR3 is 13 amino acids. V was clipped by 1 base and J by 2 bases, with 5 bases between them. Germline lookup yields CDR1 SGHRS and CDR2 YFSETQ. This CDR3 reads CASSLSDTDTQYF. The CDR3 bases are TGCGCCAGCAGCTTGAGTGACACAGATACGCAGTATTTT.

This clonotype was observed many times. This sequence joins TRBV5-1 and TRBJ1-6; 8 bases match TRBD1. CDR3 length equals 16 residues. Germline-derived CDR1 and CDR2 are SGHRS and YFSETQ. V gave up 4 bases and J gave up 7 bases; unmatched junction bases: 10. The CDR3, as DNA: TGCGCCAGCAGCCAGGAGTTACAGGGGGTGAATTCACCCCTCCACTTT. Protein sequence: CASSQELQGVNSPLHF.

This clonotype has more than one count but fewer than ten. V gene TRBV27 combines with J gene TRBJ2-1, with 10 bases lining up with TRBD2. V lost 5 bases and J lost 9; bases outside the gene matches: 7. The CDR3 has 14 amino acids. Looked up from germline, CDR1 is MNHEY and CDR2 is SMNVEV (reference sequence). The CDR3 nucleotides are TGTGCCAGCAGTAGCGGGAGGGCCCTCCGTGAGCAGTTCTTC. It encodes CASSSGRALREQFF.

J is TRBJ1-1 and V is TRBV12-3 or TRBV12-4, with no clear D. V was clipped by 2 bases and J by 5 bases, with 21 bases between them. The CDR3 sequence is 17 residues long. The CDR3 DNA reads TGTGCCAGCAGTTTAAAGACGGCAGGCGGGGTGGTTACTGAAGCTTTCTTT. It specifies CASSLKTAGGVVTEAFF.

This clonotype appeared many times. CDR3 nucleotide sequence: TGTGCCAGCAGCAAGACAGGGGGCGAAGGCACCGGGGAGCTGTTTTTT. It is translated as CASSKTGGEGTGELFF. The chain carries TRBV9 and TRBJ2-2; 10 positions match TRBD1. The CDR3 totals 16 residues. Germline lookup yields CDR1 SGDLS and CDR2 YYNGEE. After removal of 4 bases from V and 4 bases from J, the junction contained 7 bases not matched to a gene.

The gene calls are TRBV5-1 and TRBJ2-1; D uncertain. Germline-derived CDR1 and CDR2 are SGHRS and YFSETQ. V lost 2 bases, J lost 6 bases, and 6 bases lay in between. The CDR3 totals 12 residues. The chain's CDR3 is CASSLKGNEQFF. CDR3 DNA sequence: TGCGCCAGCAGCTTAAAAGGCAATGAGCAGTTCTTC. The complete variable domain, with remaining parts taken from reference TRBV5-1 and TRBJ2-1, reads KAGVTQTPRYLIKTRGQQVTLSCSPISGHRSVSWYQQTPGQGLQFLFEYFSETQRNKGNFPGRFSGRQFSNSRSEMNVSTLELGDSALYLCASSLKGNEQFFGPGTRLTVL.

This clonotype showed up many times. The rearrangement uses TRBV5-4 and TRBJ2-2; no clear D gene. The V end lost 0 bases, the J end lost 6 bases, and 21 bases lay between the germline ends. The germline gives CDR1 SGHNT, CDR2 YYREEE (reference sequence). CDR3 size: 18 residues. The CDR3 here is CASSLGSTSAIGSGELFF. The CDR3 coding sequence is TGTGCCAGCAGCTTGGGGTCCACCAGCGCTATCGGGTCCGGGGAGCTGTTTTTT.

This chain's CDR3 is CSGSLTGEQFF. CDR3 DNA: TGCAGCGGATCACTGACTGGGGAGCAGTTCTTC. The rearrangement joins TRBV29-1 to TRBJ2-1; no firm D call. Germline V gene data show CDR1 as SQVTM and CDR2 as ANQGSEA. The CDR3 contains 11 residues. The germline V and J ends were trimmed by 7 bases and 10 bases, with 14 bases remaining between them.

A note on this clonotype: Possible read error: a much larger clone is one base away. DNA of the CDR3: TGTGTCAGCAGGGATGGCAGTTTTAATGAAAAACTGTTTTTT. Translation: CVSRDGSFNEKLFF. The chain recombines TRBV6-5 with TRBJ1-4; TRBD1 is a possible D gene (5 bases). The length of the CDR3 is 14 residues. Germline lookup yields CDR1 MNHEY and CDR2 SVGAGI.

This clonotype was observed a few times. This chain links TRBV5-1 with TRBJ2-7; TRBD2 aligns across 12 bases. V trimming: 8 bases; J trimming: 6 bases; junction bases outside the gene matches: 6. The CDR3 length is 13 residues. CDR1 SGHRS and CDR2 YFSETQ come from the germline V gene. CDR3 coding DNA: TGCGCCAGTATGACTAGCGGGAGTGGCGAGCAGTACTTC. Residues: CASMTSGSGEQYF.

In this sample, this clonotype turned up many times. The chain recombines TRBV5-1 with TRBJ2-7; D is ambiguous. The CDR3 contains 13 residues. CDR1 is SGHRS, CDR2 YFSETQ, per germline. The ends were cut back, 0 bases at V and 2 bases at J, with 6 bases in the middle. For the CDR3, the DNA is TGCGCCAGCAGCTTGGTGGCAGCCTACGAGCAGTACTTC. As protein: CASSLVAAYEQYF.

This clonotype was seen a handful of times. This chain links TRBV5-1 with TRBJ1-4; D perhaps matches TRBD1 (6 bases). The CDR3 is 15 amino acids. Germline CDR1 SGHRS, CDR2 YFSETQ. Trimming cost V 4 bases and J 3 bases, with 13 bases left between them. CDR3 in amino acids: CASSPGGGPNEKLFF. The CDR3, as DNA: TGCGCCAGCAGCCCGGGGGGGGGCCCTAATGAAAAACTGTTTTTT.

The chain joins TRBV14 to TRBJ2-2; tentative D call: TRBD2 (6 bases). Trimming stripped 7 bases from V and 5 bases from J, with 17 bases between. Per the germline V gene, CDR1 is SGHDN and CDR2 is FVKESK. The CDR3 covers 15 residues. CDR3 sequence: CASIAAGRGTGELFF. The CDR3 DNA sequence: TGTGCCAGCATAGCGGCAGGGCGGGGAACCGGGGAGCTGTTTTTT.

This clonotype has ten or more counts. The rearrangement joins TRBV7-9 to TRBJ2-2; no reliable D call. Germline loops: CDR1 SEHNR, CDR2 FQNEAQ (reference sequence). Trimming removed 1 base at V and 0 bases at J, with 6 bases between. The CDR3 runs 15 residues. The CDR3 loop reads CASSLVPTNTGELFF. The CDR3 DNA reads as TGTGCCAGCAGCTTAGTCCCAACGAACACCGGGGAGCTGTTTTTT.